Listed below are T cell receptor beta chains from one sample, sequenced in a study of siplizumab effects on memory and regulatory T cells. The assay was immunoSEQ multiplex PCR, and TCRdb's table has in-frame clones only and misses some. In the table there are roughly 2,900 clones, around 47% of which are singletons. No antigen is known for these receptors. The material sequenced was CFSE-low (dividing) CD4+ T cells sorted from an allogeneic mixed lymphocyte reaction. The origin of the receptors is a human donor in good health; the cells came from an allogeneic mixed lymphocyte reaction. CDR3s include the opening cysteine and the closing phenylalanine or tryptophan. Each record gives: J gene, clone size, D gene, V gene, CDR3 protein, CDR3 DNA. The D gene is left open where the match is weak. Size is stated for part of the rows, as once, few or many counts, or as a class when the clone is expanded.

TRBJ1-3 NA NA TRBV9 CASSVGDPGNTIYF TGTGCCAGCAGCGTGGGGGATCCGGGAAACACCATATATTTT
TRBJ2-3 NA TRBD2 TRBV18 CASSPQHPSGSTDTQYF TGTGCCAGCTCACCACAACACCCTAGCGGGAGCACAGATACGCAGTATTTT
TRBJ2-7 NA NA TRBV2 CASSEALLQGQYF TGTGCCAGCAGTGAAGCGCTATTACAGGGGCAGTACTTC
TRBJ1-1 few NA TRBV5-5 CASSRRGEGLGTEAFF TGTGCCAGCAGTCGCAGGGGTGAAGGACTAGGCACTGAAGCTTTCTTT
TRBJ2-7 few TRBD1 TRBV5-4 CASSNGQGNEQYF TGTGCCAGCAGCAACGGACAGGGCAACGAGCAGTACTTC
TRBJ1-1 NA NA TRBV19 CASSIEGRTEAFF TGTGCCAGTAGTATAGAGGGCAGAACTGAAGCTTTCTTT
TRBJ2-2 NA NA TRBV7-9 CASSLFENTGELFF TGTGCCAGCAGCTTATTCGAGAACACCGGGGAGCTGTTTTTT
TRBJ1-2 NA NA TRBV5-8 CASSHKTGGNYGYTF TGTGCCAGCAGCCATAAGACAGGCGGGAACTATGGCTACACCTTC
TRBJ1-6 few NA TRBV7-9 CASSSTRRFHF TGTGCCAGCAGCTCGACCAGAAGGTTCCACTTT
TRBJ1-1 NA NA TRBV7-9 CASSLGTGFGTEAFF TGTGCCAGCAGCTTAGGGACCGGGTTCGGCACTGAAGCTTTCTTT
TRBJ2-7 NA NA TRBV19 CASSNSGIFSYEQYF TGTGCCAGTAGTAACTCAGGGATTTTCTCCTACGAGCAGTACTTC
TRBJ2-1 NA TRBD2 TRBV9 CASSVRPTSIGYNEQFF TGTGCCAGCAGCGTACGGCCGACTAGCATCGGGTACAATGAGCAGTTCTTC
TRBJ2-5 NA NA TRBV6-1 CASKSDGGTQYF TGTGCCAGCAAGAGCGACGGAGGGACCCAGTACTTC
TRBJ2-1 NA TRBD2 TRBV5-5 CGTSGRNDEQFF TGCGGGACTAGCGGGAGGAACGATGAGCAGTTCTTC
TRBJ1-2 NA TRBD1 TRBV7-2 CASSSDRGIGYGYTF TGTGCCAGCAGCTCCGACAGGGGGATCGGCTATGGCTACACCTTC
TRBJ2-7 few NA TRBV5-1 CASTPVPGPRIYEQYF TGCGCCAGCACTCCCGTCCCGGGACCGCGCATCTACGAGCAGTACTTC
TRBJ1-3 NA NA TRBV6-5 CASSLSGTSGNTIYF TGTGCCAGCAGCCTATCAGGGACTTCTGGAAACACCATATATTTT
TRBJ1-2 few NA TRBV11-2 CASSPDSNYGYTF TGTGCCAGCAGCCCGGACAGTAACTATGGCTACACCTTC
TRBJ1-2 NA NA TRBV2 CASSNPLRQSYGYTF TGTGCCAGCAGTAATCCCTTAAGACAGAGCTATGGCTACACCTTC
TRBJ1-4 NA NA TRBV13 CASSSRGTNEKLFF TGTGCCAGCAGCAGCCGAGGGACTAATGAAAAACTGTTTTTT
TRBJ1-5 NA NA TRBV5-1 CASSLSGSNQPQHF TGCGCCAGCAGCTTATCTGGGAGCAATCAGCCCCAGCATTTT
TRBJ1-4 few NA TRBV19 CASSTRQLNEKLFF TGTGCCAGTAGTACGAGACAGCTTAATGAAAAACTGTTTTTT
TRBJ2-5 NA NA TRBV6-5 CASSYGRYQETQYF TGTGCCAGCAGTTACGGCAGATACCAAGAGACCCAGTACTTC
TRBJ1-5 NA NA TRBV7-2 CASTLGRNQPQHF TGTGCCAGCACCTTGGGACGCAATCAGCCCCAGCATTTT
TRBJ1-1 NA NA TRBV30 CAWSLYGGTEAFF TGTGCCTGGAGTCTCTACGGAGGAACTGAAGCTTTCTTT
TRBJ1-3 few NA TRBV30 CAWSREPYNSGNTIYF TGTGCCTGGAGTAGGGAGCCGTATAATTCTGGAAACACCATATATTTT
TRBJ1-3 once NA TRBV5-1 CASSLAAAPGNTIYF TGCGCCAGCAGCTTGGCTGCAGCGCCAGGAAACACCATATATTTT
TRBJ2-6 NA NA TRBV19 CASSISVGRAGANVLTF TGTGCCAGTAGTATAAGTGTCGGGAGAGCTGGGGCCAACGTCCTGACTTTC
TRBJ1-1 few TRBD1 TRBV5-1 CASSEDRGNTEAFF TGCGCCAGCAGCGAAGACAGGGGGAACACTGAAGCTTTCTTT
TRBJ2-7 NA TRBD1 TRBV7-3 CASSLDRLSEQYF TGTGCCAGCAGCTTGGACAGGCTGAGTGAGCAGTACTTC
TRBJ2-5 NA NA TRBV5-4 CASSLEWAGGETQYF TGTGCCAGCAGCTTGGAGTGGGCAGGGGGGGAGACCCAGTACTTC
TRBJ1-6 few NA TRBV10-3 CAISDGSSPLHF TGTGCCATCAGTGATGGGTCATCACCCCTCCACTTT
TRBJ2-3 NA TRBD2 TRBV2 CASRLGTSGSTDTQYF TGTGCCAGCAGATTGGGGACTAGCGGGAGCACAGATACGCAGTATTTT
TRBJ1-2 NA TRBD1 TRBV27 CASRRDLIGQGYGYTF TGTGCCAGCAGACGAGATTTAATCGGACAGGGCTATGGCTACACCTTC
TRBJ1-4 few NA TRBV19 CASSIPSTGTLRSEKLFF TGTGCCAGTAGTATCCCCTCAACCGGGACCCTGAGAAGTGAAAAACTGTTTTTT
TRBJ2-7 NA TRBD1 TRBV4-3 CASSQGRTGAEQYF TGCGCCAGCAGCCAAGGCCGGACAGGGGCCGAGCAGTACTTC
TRBJ2-3 NA NA TRBV18 CASSLYITSTDTQYF TGTGCCAGCTCCCTATACATCACTAGCACAGATACGCAGTATTTT
TRBJ2-2 few NA TRBV7-3 CASSSSYGTGELFF TGTGCCAGCAGCTCCTCATACGGTACCGGGGAGCTGTTTTTT
TRBJ1-1 few TRBD1 TRBV5-1 CASSLGQVSSLAFF TGCGCCAGCAGCTTAGGACAGGTTTCGTCGTTGGCTTTCTTT
TRBJ1-2 few NA TRBV5-1 CASSLGPGEANYGYTF TGCGCCAGCAGCTTGGGCCCAGGGGAAGCTAACTATGGCTACACCTTC
TRBJ1-1 NA NA TRBV4-3 CASSQDLGGRTEAFF TGCGCCAGCAGCCAAGATCTGGGGGGTAGGACTGAAGCTTTCTTT
TRBJ2-5 NA NA TRBV18 CASSPQGSQGETQYF TGTGCCAGCTCACCACAGGGAAGCCAAGGAGAGACCCAGTACTTC
TRBJ1-2 large TRBD1 TRBV6-1 CASSEDGRGRLYGYTF TGTGCCAGCAGTGAAGATGGTAGGGGGCGCCTTTATGGCTACACCTTC
TRBJ2-3 few TRBD2 TRBV5-1 CASSSTAGASTDTQYF TGCGCCAGCAGCTCCACAGCGGGGGCTAGCACAGATACGCAGTATTTT
TRBJ1-2 NA TRBD1 TRBV7-1 CASSQNRGYGYTF TGTGCCAGCAGCCAAAACAGGGGCTATGGCTACACCTTC